Sequencing of this TCR beta chain was carried out in a study of human T cells and chemical hapten exposure. Study observations and caveats: Significantly greater numbers of large CDR3 similarity clusters came from expanded TCRs than from controls.

With regard to this clonotype: What it recognizes is unknown.

Time point described: patch test 2, 6 weeks after DPC sensitization. The treatment here: therapeutic diphenylcyclopropenone sensitization with weekly scalp DPC. Authors' processing steps: The number of TCRs in each sample had a median of roughly 100,000 and spanned about 23,224 to 690,600. TCRdb used MiXCR to reprocess the RACE reads, holding one entry per CDR3 protein. Here the V and J calls rest on TCRdb's processing, not on the authors' analysis. The sample has around 75,000 distinct CDR3 sequences, over 9% seen once. Trimming removed 4 bases from V and 1 base from J; junction bases left unmatched: 5. This CDR3 has 15 amino acids. CDR1 is SGHDT, CDR2 YYEEEE, per germline.

The sequences come from whole blood, collected in connection with sensitization to the hapten diphenylcyclopropenone (DPC). J is TRBJ2-7 and V is TRBV5-6; 10 bases agree with TRBD1. This TCR came from a woman aged 45-65 years with alopecia areata. Some clones in this sample may be carry-over from other donors' samples. Here the CDR3 reads CASSPGTGVSYEQYF. The CDR3 region has the DNA TGTGCCAGCAGCCCGGGGACAGGGGTATCCTACGAGCAGTACTTC. Looking up the rest from reference TRBV5-6 and TRBJ2-7 gives the full variable domain: DAGVTQSPTHLIKTRGQQVTLRCSPKSGHDTVSWYQQALGQGPQFIFQYYEEEERQRGNFPDRFSGHQFPNYSSELNVNALLLGDSALYLCASSPGTGVSYEQYFGPGTRLTVT.